This T cell receptor (beta chain) was observed in a study of vaccination and CD4 T cells after COVID-19. Across the study: Two doses of either BNT162b2 or mRNA-1273 vaccine went to participants. The post-COVID sampling time was a median around 91 days after diagnosis, ranging from 35 to 161.

Sequence data for DNA of cultured CD4+ T cells were generated by the Oncomine TCR Beta short-read assay. TCRdb re-called the PCR reads with MiXCR, one entry per CDR3 protein. Of under 20,000 distinct CDR3 sequences in the sample, around 80% were seen once. The CDR3 sequence is 15 residues long. For this clonotype: Its target is unknown.

Treatment given: roughly 10-day PBMC culture with coronavirus spike peptide pools or control peptides (ViraFEST assay). The gene calls are TRBV21-1 and TRBJ1-5. TRBV21-1 is a listed pseudogene. The sequences come from CD4+ T cells from blood, cultured in vitro, collected after SARS-CoV-2 vaccination. This receptor was obtained from a human donor who received a COVID-19 vaccine. The CDR3: CASSISPDSNQPQHF. In nucleotides, the CDR3 is TGTGCCAGCAGCATTTCTCCTGATAGCAATCAGCCCCAGCATTTT.